These 19 T cell receptor beta chains came from one sample sequenced in a study of tumor-infiltrating lymphocytes in primary liver carcinoma. The template, roughly 0.45 ug total RNA, yielded TCR beta cDNA made with a constant-region primer. For TCR beta, libraries were produced by three nested multiplex PCR rounds using slightly modified ARM-PCR. PCR rounds one and two used TRBV1-TRBV30 forward primers with a C-beta reverse primer for about 11 cycles each. TCRdb redid the calling of the multiplex PCR reads with MiXCR, one entry per CDR3 protein. The table records 180,000 or so distinct CDR3 sequences, around 60% of them present only once. The researchers obtained blood RNA from unsorted whole blood and also extracted germline DNA. Sequencing input: peripheral blood. These receptors originate from a man aged 40-49 years with primary liver carcinoma and hepatitis B virus infection.

Remarks on this clonotype: At one end the junction does not follow the germline gene, possibly because of a read error. Here the CDR3 DNA reads TGTGCAAGCAGTTACTATTGGGATTCGGCGCTTAATGAAAAACTGGTTTTT. The encoded protein is CASSYYWDSALNEKLVF. The rearrangement uses TRBV6-5 and TRBJ1-4; unclear D gene. Germline CDR1 and CDR2: MNHEY and SVGAGI. The CDR3 consists of 17 residues.

Remarks on this clonotype: The conserved closing phenylalanine or tryptophan is absent in this CDR3, likely reflecting a read error. The gene calls are TRBV4-1 and TRBJ2-5, with 9 bases matching TRBD1. Germline-derived CDR1 and CDR2 are MGHRA and YSYEKL. The CDR3 spans 14 residues. J lost 5 bases, V lost 0 bases, and 1 base had no gene match. The CDR3 reads CASSQDDRGETQYL. The CDR3 nucleotides read TGCGCCAGCAGCCAAGATGACAGGGGGGAGACCCAGTACTTG.

Comment on this clonotype: At one end the junction does not follow the germline gene, possibly because of a read error. The rearrangement joins TRBV29-1 to TRBJ2-7; TRBD2 might be the D (5 bases). Germline V gene lookup returns CDR1 SQVTM and CDR2 ANQGSEA. The CDR3 is 11 amino acids. CDR3 nucleotides: TGCAGCGCCATGGAGGACGTGGAGCGGTACTTC. Its protein is CSAMEDVERYF.

The J gene is TRBJ1-2, the V gene TRBV5-4; D remains ambiguous. CDR1 and CDR2 (germline): SGHNT, YYREEE (reference sequence). V lost 5 bases and J 7 bases, leaving 12 bases between the germline ends. The CDR3 consists of 12 residues. Here the CDR3 DNA reads TGTGCCAGCAGTTTCGGGGAGGCTGGCTACACCTTC. The encoded protein is CASSFGEAGYTF.

The table lists this clonotype with a few counts. This rearrangement joins TRBV29-1 to TRBJ2-5; 9 nucleotides line up with TRBD1. The germline V gene encodes CDR1 SQVTM and CDR2 ANQGSEA. The CDR3 runs to 15 residues. V was clipped by 7 bases and J by 5 bases; unmatched bases: 14. The CDR3 DNA is TGCAGCGGGACGAGGCCGGGACAGGGATTTGAGACCCAGTACTTC. This encodes CSGTRPGQGFETQYF.

This clonotype appeared a few times. A much bigger clone sits one base away, suggesting this may be a read error. V and J are TRBV6-1 and TRBJ2-4; the D call may be TRBD1 or TRBD2 (6 bases each). Germline V lookup: CDR1 MNHNS, CDR2 SASEGT. This CDR3 contains 14 residues. CDR3 region: CVSSVAGGTNIQYF. Written as DNA, the CDR3 is TGTGTCAGCAGTGTAGCCGGGGGCACAAACATTCAGTACTTC.

This clonotype was found once. The rearrangement joins TRBV12-3 or TRBV12-4 to TRBJ2-1; 8 nucleotides match TRBD2. This CDR3 region has 14 residues. V was pared by 5 bases and J by 9 bases, with 9 bases of the junction left unmatched. The CDR3 region has the DNA TGTGCCAGCAGTGGATTAGCGGGGCTTGGTGAGCAGTTCTTC. Residues: CASSGLAGLGEQFF.

As regards this clonotype: The junction departs from the called germline gene at one end, perhaps through a read error. The rearrangement uses TRBV2 and TRBJ2-7, with D hard to call. The CDR3 extends over 10 amino acids. The germline V gene encodes CDR1 SNHLY and CDR2 FYNNEI. CDR3 nucleotides: TGTGCCAGCAGTGGGGCAGAGCCGTACTTC. This codes for CASSGAEPYF.

In this sample, this clonotype turned up a few times. The germline gene is not matched at one end of the junction; a read error may be the cause. This chain joins TRBV28 and TRBJ2-7; 13 positions agree with TRBD2. The CDR3 sequence is 13 residues long. Germline assignment: CDR1 MDHEN and CDR2 SYDVKM. Here the CDR3 DNA reads TGTGCCAGCAGATCCGGGACTAGCGGGAAGGTGAACTTC. Protein sequence: CASRSGTSGKVNF.

About this clonotype: Since a much larger clone is just one base distant, this may be a read error. The gene calls are TRBV5-5 and TRBJ2-2; weak D call: TRBD1 (5 bases). V was pared by 5 bases and J by 0 bases, with 11 bases between. The CDR3 totals 15 residues. CDR1 and CDR2 from the germline V gene are SGHKS and YYEKEE (reference sequence). As DNA, the CDR3 is TGTGCCAGCAGTCAGGACAACCCGAACACCGGGGAGCTGTTTTTT. Translation: CASSQDNPNTGELFF. Drawing the rest from reference TRBV5-5 and TRBJ2-2, the complete variable domain is DAGVTQSPTHLIKTRGQQVTLRCSPISGHKSVSWYQQVLGQGPQFIFQYYEKEERGRGNFPDRFSARQFPNYSSELNVNALLLGDSALYLCASSQDNPNTGELFFGEGSRLTVL.

On this clonotype itself: An end of the junction does not agree with germline; a read error may underlie this. The V call is TRBV11-2, the J call TRBJ2-1, with a possible D match to TRBD2 (5 bases). The CDR3 is 15 amino acids. Germline CDR1 is SGHAT and CDR2 is FQNNGV. CDR3 nucleotide sequence: TGTGCTAGCAGCGTCTTAGTGGGAGTAGGCAATGAGCAGTTCTTC. It specifies CASSVLVGVGNEQFF.

The V gene is TRBV29-1, the J gene TRBJ1-1, with unresolved D. V was cut by 6 bases and J by 6 bases, with 14 bases left in between. CDR1 SQVTM and CDR2 ANQGSEA come from the germline V gene. The CDR3 is 12 residues long. This CDR3 reads CSVGWWIAEAFF. As DNA, the CDR3 is TGCAGCGTGGGGTGGTGGATCGCTGAAGCTTTCTTT.

As for this clonotype: No conserved phenylalanine or tryptophan is present at the end of the CDR3, so a read error is the likely explanation. The rearrangement links TRBV11-1 to TRBJ2-7; 11 bases align to TRBD2. The CDR3 spans 19 residues. The V gene end was trimmed by 5 bases and the J gene end by 1 base; junction bases not matched to a gene: 16. CDR1 and CDR2 (germline): SGHAT, FQDESV (reference sequence). The CDR3 nucleotides read TGTGCCAGCAGCAACGGAGGAGGGACTAGCGGAACAATATCCTACGAGCAGTACTCC. It specifies CASSNGGGTSGTISYEQYS.

This sequence joins TRBV11-2 and TRBJ2-1; D gene ambiguous. CDR1 and CDR2 (germline): SGHAT, FQNNGV. The CDR3 loop spans 11 amino acids. V dropped 6 bases and J dropped 9 bases, with 9 bases sitting between them. CDR3 amino acids: CASRFPSEQFF. For the CDR3, the DNA is TGTGCCAGCAGGTTCCCCAGTGAGCAGTTCTTC.

A few counts support this clonotype. One base away lies a much larger clone, so this may be a sequencing read error. V is TRBV29-1 and J is TRBJ2-4, with D uncertain. This CDR3 has 13 amino acids. Trimming stripped 4 bases from V and 4 bases from J, with 11 bases between. Germline V gene data show CDR1 as SQVTM and CDR2 as ANQGSEA. The CDR3: CSVAPQTKNIQYF. CDR3 in DNA: TGCAGCGTTGCCCCGCAGACTAAAAACATTCAGTACTTC.

About this clonotype: It is likely a read error, because the conserved phenylalanine at the end of the CDR3 is missing. The chain uses TRBV28 and TRBJ1-2; TRBD1 might be the D (6 bases). The CDR3 contains 13 residues. The V and J ends lost 5 bases and 8 bases respectively, with 15 bases between them. Germline assignment: CDR1 MDHEN and CDR2 SYDVKM. The CDR3 DNA reads as TGTGCCAGCAGTCTCGACAGGTCAAAAGGCTACACCTAC. Translation: CASSLDRSKGYTY.

This sequence joins TRBV10-3 and TRBJ1-5; D is uncertain. The V gene lost 3 bases and the J gene lost 7 bases, with 7 bases spanning the gap. The germline gives CDR1 ENHRY, CDR2 SYGVKD. There are 12 residues in the CDR3. The CDR3 region has the DNA TGTGCCATCAGTGAAGGAAACCAGCCCCAGCATTTT. Encoded protein: CAISEGNQPQHF.

This clonotype has only a few counts. The genes are TRBV11-1 and TRBJ1-2; D is ambiguous. Germline CDR1 is SGHAT and CDR2 is FQDESV (reference sequence). The V end was cut by 6 bases, the J end by 4 bases, with 12 bases between. The CDR3 is 13 residues long. The CDR3 DNA reads TGTGCCAGCAGTTTGTCTGGGAGCTATGGCTACACCTTC. This codes for CASSLSGSYGYTF.

The sample holds a few counts of this clonotype. Mismatch with germline at one junction end may stem from a read error. The chain links TRBV11-2 to TRBJ2-7; D ambiguous. Looked up from germline, CDR1 is SGHAT and CDR2 is FQNNGV. CDR3 length equals 14 residues. The CDR3: CVSSLGPLPYEQYF. For the CDR3, the DNA is TGTGTCAGCAGCTTAGGACCTCTCCCTTACGAGCAGTACTTC.